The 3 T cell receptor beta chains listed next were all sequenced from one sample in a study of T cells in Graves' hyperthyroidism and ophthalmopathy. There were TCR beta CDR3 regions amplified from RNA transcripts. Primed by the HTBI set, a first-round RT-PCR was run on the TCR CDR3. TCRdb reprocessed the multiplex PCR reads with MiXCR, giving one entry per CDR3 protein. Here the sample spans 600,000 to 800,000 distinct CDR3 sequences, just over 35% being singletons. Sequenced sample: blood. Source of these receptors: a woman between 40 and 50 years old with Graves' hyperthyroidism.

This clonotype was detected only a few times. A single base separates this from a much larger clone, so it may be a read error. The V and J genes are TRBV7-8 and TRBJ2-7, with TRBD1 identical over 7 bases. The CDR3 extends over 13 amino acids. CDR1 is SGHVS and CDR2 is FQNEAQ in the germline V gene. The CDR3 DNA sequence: TGTGCCGGCAGACCGACAGGGCCCTACGAGCAGTACTTC. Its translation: CAGRPTGPYEQYF. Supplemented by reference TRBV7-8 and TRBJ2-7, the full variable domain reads GAGVSQSPRYKVAKRGQDVALRCDPISGHVSLFWYQQALGQGPEFLTYFQNEAQLDKSGLPSDRFFAERPEGSVSTLKIQRTQQEDSAVYLCAGRPTGPYEQYFGPGTRLTVT.

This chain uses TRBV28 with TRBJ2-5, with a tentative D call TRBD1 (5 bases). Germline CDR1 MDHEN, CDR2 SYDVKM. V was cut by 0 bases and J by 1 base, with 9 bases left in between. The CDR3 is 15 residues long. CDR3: CASSLWQGSQETQYF. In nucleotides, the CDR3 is TGTGCCAGCAGTTTATGGCAGGGAAGCCAAGAGACCCAGTACTTC. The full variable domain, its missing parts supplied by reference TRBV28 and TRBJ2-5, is DVKVTQSSRYLVKRTGEKVFLECVQDMDHENMFWYRQDPGLGLRLIYFSYDVKMKEKGDIPEGYSVSREKKERFSLILESASTNQTSMYLCASSLWQGSQETQYFGPGTRLLVL.

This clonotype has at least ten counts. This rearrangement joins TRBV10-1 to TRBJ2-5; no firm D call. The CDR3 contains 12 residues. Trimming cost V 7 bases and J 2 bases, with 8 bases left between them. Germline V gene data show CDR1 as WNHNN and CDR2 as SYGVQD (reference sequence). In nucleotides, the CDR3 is TGCGCCAGCAAGGGCACACAAGAGACCCAGTACTTC. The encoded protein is CASKGTQETQYF.